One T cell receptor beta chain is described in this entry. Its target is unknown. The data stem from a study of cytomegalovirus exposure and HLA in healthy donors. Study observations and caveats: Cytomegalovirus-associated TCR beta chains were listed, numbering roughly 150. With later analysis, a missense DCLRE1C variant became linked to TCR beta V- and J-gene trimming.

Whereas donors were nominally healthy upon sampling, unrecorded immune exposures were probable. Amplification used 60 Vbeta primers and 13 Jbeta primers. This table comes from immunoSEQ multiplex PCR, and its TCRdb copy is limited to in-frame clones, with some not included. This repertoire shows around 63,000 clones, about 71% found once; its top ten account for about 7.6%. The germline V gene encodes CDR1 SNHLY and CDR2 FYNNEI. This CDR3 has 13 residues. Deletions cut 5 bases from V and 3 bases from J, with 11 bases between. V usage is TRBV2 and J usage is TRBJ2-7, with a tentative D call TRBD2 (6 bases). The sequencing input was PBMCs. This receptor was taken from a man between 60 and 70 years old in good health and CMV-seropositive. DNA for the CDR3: TGTGCCAGCAGTAGAGAGGGAGGCTACGAGCAGTACTTC. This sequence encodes CASSREGGYEQYF.